This TCR beta chain was obtained from a study of T cell repertoires in cytomegalovirus infection. Whole-study context: From public TCR beta signatures came an indication of both CMV infection and matching HLA type.

TCRdb re-called the reads through MiXCR, storing one row per CDR3 protein. The sample shows some 130,000 distinct CDR3 sequences, about 32% of them seen only once. Broader study findings: Using cumulative public TCR beta family frequency, the authors identified those who carried CMV together with the relevant HLA.

The table lists this clonotype with a few counts. No antigen is known for it. A junction boundary mismatches the germline segment, possibly from a read error. Germline CDR1 is SEHNR and CDR2 is FQNEAQ (reference sequence). This CDR3 is 15 amino acids long. This receptor was taken from a human donor in good health (CMV status not recorded). Some clones in this sample may be carry-over from other donors' samples. The rearrangement joins TRBV7-9 to TRBJ1-1, with D possibly matching TRBD1 (6 bases). Material: CD8+ T cells from cultured PBMCs, obtained from culture after CMV antigen stimulation. The CDR3 is CASSLIWGLNTEAFF. The CDR3 DNA follows: TGTGCCAGCAGCTTGATCTGGGGGCTGAATACTGAAGCTTTCTTT.